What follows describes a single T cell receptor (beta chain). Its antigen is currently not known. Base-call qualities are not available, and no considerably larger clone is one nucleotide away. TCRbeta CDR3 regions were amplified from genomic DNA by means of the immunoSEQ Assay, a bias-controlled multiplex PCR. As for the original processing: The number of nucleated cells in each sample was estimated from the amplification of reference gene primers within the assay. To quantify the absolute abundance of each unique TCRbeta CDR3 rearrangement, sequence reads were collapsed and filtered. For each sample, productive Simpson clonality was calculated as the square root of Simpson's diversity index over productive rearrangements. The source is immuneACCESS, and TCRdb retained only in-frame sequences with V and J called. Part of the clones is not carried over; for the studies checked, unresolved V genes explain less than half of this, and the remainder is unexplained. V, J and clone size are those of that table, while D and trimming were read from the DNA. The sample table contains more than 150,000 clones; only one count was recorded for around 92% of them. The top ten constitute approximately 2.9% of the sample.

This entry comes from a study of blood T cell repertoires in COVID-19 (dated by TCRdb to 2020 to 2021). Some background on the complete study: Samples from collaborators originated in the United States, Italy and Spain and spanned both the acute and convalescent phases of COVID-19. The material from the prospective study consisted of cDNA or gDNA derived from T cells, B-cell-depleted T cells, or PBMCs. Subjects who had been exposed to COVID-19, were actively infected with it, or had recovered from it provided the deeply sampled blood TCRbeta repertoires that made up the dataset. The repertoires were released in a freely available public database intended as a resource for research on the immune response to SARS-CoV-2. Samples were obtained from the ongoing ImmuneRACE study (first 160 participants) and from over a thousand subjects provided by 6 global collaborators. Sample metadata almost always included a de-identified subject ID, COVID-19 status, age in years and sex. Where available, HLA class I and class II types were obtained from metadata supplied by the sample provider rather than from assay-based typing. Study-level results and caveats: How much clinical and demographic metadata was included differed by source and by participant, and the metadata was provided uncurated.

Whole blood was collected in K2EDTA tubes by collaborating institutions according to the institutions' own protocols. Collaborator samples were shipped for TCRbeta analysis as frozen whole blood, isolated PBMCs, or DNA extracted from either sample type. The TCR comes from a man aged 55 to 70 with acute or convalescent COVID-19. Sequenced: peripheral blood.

CDR3 reads: CASSYSRWEQYF. In nucleotide form, the sequence is TGTGCCAGCAGTTACTCTCGGTGGGAGCAGTACTTC. The chain is made from TRBV6-6 and TRBJ2-7, with the D segment identity uncertain. CDR1 and CDR2 are drawn from the germline V gene (reference sequence): MNHNY, SVGAGI. The CDR3 spans 12 residues, from the cysteine through the phenylalanine. Only the CDR3 region is kept as DNA, spanning 36 bases read in frame from base 1. Trimming costs V 0 bases and J 7 bases, and their ends lie 7 bases apart.